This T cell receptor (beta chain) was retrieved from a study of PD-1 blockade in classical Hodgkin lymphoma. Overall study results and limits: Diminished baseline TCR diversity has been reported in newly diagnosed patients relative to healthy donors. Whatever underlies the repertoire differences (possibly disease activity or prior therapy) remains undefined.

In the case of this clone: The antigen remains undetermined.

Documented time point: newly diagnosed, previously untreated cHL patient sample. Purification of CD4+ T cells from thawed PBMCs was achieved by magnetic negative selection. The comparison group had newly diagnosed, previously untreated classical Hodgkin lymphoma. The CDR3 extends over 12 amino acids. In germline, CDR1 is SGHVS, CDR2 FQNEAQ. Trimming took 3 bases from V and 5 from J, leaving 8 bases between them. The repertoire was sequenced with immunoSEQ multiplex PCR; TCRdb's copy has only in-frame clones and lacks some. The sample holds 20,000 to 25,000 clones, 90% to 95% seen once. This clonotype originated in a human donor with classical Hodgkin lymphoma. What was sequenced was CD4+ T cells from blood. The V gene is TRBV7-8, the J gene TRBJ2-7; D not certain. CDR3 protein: CASSFVGHEQYF. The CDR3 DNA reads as TGTGCCAGCAGCTTCGTGGGCCACGAGCAGTACTTC.